This TCR beta chain came from a study of T cells in Graves' hyperthyroidism and ophthalmopathy. The CDR3 length is 15 residues. V was pared by 5 bases and J by 5 bases, with 18 bases between. The germline CDR1 and CDR2 sequences are SNHLY and FYNNEI. Amplification targeted TCR beta CDR3 regions from RNA transcripts. The TCR CDR3 was amplified in a first-round RT-PCR using the HTBI primer set. TCRdb reanalysed the multiplex PCR reads using MiXCR and keeps one entry per CDR3 protein. Found here are some 510,000 distinct CDR3 sequences, 40% to 55% of them singletons; the top ten hold roughly 8.2%. V is TRBV2 and J is TRBJ1-2; D uncertain. Sequences were obtained from peripheral blood or thyroid tissue (not recorded which). The TCR originated in a woman younger than 30 with Graves' hyperthyroidism. Here the CDR3 reads CASSFSGQFLYGYTF. DNA of the CDR3: TGTGCCAGCAGTTTCAGCGGGCAGTTCCTTTATGGCTACACCTTC. The whole variable domain, filled in from reference TRBV2 and TRBJ1-2, reads EPEVTQTPSHQVTQMGQEVILRCVPISNHLYFYWYRQILGQKVEFLVSFYNNEISEKSEIFDDQFSVERPDGSNFTLKIRSTKLEDSAMYFCASSFSGQFLYGYTFGSGTRLTVV.